The present TCR beta chain was sequenced within a study of T cells in Graves' hyperthyroidism and ophthalmopathy. V lost 3 bases, J lost 3 bases, and 16 bases lay in between. The CDR3 has 16 amino acids. Study outcomes and limitations: Blood also held most thyroid clonotypes expanded beyond 0.001. A 13 V-J signature model discriminated ophthalmopathy versus stable hyperthyroidism.

Comment on this clonotype: Its specificity is not known.

Absence of ophthalmopathy progression within 18 months defined stable Graves' hyperthyroidism. RNA transcripts yielded amplified TCR beta CDR3 regions. Using the HTBI primer set, a first-round RT-PCR was run on the TCR CDR3. MiXCR was run by TCRdb on the multiplex PCR reads, yielding one entry per CDR3 protein. The sample shows about 360,000 distinct CDR3 sequences, 20% to 25% of them seen only once. The receptor comes from a man aged 45-65 years with Graves' hyperthyroidism. Sequencing was carried out using blood. This sequence joins TRBV12-3 or TRBV12-4 and TRBJ2-3; D not certain. This CDR3 reads CASSLTRQLATDTQYF. CDR3 DNA: TGTGCCAGCAGTTTGACTCGGCAGCTGGCGACAGATACGCAGTATTTT.